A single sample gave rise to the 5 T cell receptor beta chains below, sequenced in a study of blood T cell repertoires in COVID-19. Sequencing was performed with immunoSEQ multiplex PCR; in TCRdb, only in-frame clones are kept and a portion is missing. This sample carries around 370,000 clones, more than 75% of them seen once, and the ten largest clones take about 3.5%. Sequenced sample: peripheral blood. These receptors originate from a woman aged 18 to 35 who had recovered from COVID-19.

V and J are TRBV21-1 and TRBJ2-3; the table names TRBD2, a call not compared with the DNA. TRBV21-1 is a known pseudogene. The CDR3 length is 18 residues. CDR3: CASSKHGRTSGRRDTQYF. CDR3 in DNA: TGTGCCAGCAGCAAACATGGGCGGACTAGCGGGAGGAGAGATACGCAGTATTTT.

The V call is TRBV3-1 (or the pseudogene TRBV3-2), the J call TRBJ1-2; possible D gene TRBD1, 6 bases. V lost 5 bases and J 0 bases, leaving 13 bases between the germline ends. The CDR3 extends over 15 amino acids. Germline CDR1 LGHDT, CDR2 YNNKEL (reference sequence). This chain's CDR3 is CASSDRDKPNYGYTF. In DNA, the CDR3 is TGTGCCAGCAGCGACCGGGACAAACCTAACTATGGCTACACCTTC.

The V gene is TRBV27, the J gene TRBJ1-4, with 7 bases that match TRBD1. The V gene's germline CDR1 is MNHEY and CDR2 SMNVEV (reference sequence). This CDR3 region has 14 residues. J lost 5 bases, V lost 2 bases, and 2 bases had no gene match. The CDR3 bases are TGTGCCAGCAGTTTAGACAGGGTCAATGAAAAACTGTTTTTT. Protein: CASSLDRVNEKLFF.

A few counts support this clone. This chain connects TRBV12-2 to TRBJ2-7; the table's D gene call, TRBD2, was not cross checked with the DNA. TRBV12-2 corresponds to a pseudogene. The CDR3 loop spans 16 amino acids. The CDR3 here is CASRLPGTSGGGEQYV. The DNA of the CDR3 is TGTGCAAGTCGCTTACCGGGGACTAGCGGAGGGGGTGAGCAGTACGTC.

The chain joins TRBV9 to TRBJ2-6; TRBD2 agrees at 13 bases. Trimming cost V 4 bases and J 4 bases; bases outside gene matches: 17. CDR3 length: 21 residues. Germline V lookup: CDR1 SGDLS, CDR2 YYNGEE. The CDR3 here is CASSTRPGLAGRNVGANVLTF. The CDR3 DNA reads TGTGCCAGCAGCACGAGACCGGGACTAGCGGGAAGAAACGTCGGGGCCAACGTCCTGACTTTC.